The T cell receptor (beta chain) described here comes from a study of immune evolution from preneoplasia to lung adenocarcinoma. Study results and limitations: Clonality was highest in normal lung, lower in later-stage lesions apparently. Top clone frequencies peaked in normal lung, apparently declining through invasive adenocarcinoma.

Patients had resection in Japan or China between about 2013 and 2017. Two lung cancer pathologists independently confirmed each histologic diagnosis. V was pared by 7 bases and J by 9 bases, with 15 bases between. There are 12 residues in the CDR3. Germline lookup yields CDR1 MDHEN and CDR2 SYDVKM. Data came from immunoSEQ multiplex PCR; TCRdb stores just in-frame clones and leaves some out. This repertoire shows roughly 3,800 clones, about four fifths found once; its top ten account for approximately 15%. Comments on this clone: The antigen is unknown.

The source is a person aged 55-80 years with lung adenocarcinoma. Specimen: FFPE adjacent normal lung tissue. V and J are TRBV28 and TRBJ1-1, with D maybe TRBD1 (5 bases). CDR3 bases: TGTGCCAGCATCATCGCAACAGGAAAAGCTTTCTTT. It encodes CASIIATGKAFF. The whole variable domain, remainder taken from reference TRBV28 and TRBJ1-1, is DVKVTQSSRYLVKRTGEKVFLECVQDMDHENMFWYRQDPGLGLRLIYFSYDVKMKEKGDIPEGYSVSREKKERFSLILESASTNQTSMYLCASIIATGKAFFGQGTRLTVV.